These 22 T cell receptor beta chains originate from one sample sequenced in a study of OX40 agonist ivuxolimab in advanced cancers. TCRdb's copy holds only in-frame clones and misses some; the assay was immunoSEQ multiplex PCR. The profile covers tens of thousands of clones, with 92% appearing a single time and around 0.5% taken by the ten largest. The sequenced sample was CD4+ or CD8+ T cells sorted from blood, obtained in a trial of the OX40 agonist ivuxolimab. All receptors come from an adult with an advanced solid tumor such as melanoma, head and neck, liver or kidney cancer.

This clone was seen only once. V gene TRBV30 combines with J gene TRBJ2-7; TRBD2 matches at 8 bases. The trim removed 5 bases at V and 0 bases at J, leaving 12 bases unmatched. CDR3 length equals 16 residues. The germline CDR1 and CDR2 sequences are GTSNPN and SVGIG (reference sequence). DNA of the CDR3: TGTGCCTGGGGGGGTTTTAGCGGGAAGAGCTCCTACGAGCAGTACTTC. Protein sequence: CAWGGFSGKSSYEQYF.

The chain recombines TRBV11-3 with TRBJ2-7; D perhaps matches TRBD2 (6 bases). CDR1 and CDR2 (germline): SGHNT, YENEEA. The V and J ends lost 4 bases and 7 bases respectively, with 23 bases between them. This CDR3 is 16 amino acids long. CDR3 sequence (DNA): TGTGCCAGCAGCTCCTACGGGACTGGGCCTTTGAGAGAGCAGTACTTC. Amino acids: CASSSYGTGPLREQYF.

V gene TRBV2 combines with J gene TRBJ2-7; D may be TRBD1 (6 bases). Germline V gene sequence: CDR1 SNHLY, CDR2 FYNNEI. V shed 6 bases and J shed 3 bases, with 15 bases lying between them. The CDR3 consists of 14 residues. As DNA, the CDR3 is TGTGCCAGCAGAGGGGGACAAACTTACTACGAGCAGTACTTC. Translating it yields CASRGGQTYYEQYF.

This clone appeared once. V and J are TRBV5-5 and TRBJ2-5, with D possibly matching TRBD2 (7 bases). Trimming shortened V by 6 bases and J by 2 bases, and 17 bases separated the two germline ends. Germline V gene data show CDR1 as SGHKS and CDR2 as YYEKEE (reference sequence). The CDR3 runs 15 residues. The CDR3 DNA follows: TGTGCCAGCACACTGGGAGGGGGGCCGCAAGAGACCCAGTACTTC. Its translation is CASTLGGGPQETQYF.

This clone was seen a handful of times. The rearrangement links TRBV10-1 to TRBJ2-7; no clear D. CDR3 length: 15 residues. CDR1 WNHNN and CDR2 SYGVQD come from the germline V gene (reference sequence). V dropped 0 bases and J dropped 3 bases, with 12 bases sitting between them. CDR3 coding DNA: TGCGCCAGCAGTGAGTCCCTAGGGCAGTACTACGAGCAGTACTTC. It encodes CASSESLGQYYEQYF.

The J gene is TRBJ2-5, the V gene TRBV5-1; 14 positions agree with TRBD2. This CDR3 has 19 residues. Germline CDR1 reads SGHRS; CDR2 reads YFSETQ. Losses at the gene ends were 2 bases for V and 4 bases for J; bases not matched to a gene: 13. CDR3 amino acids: CASSLLTTSGRASGETQYF. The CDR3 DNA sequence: TGCGCCAGCAGCTTACTGACGACTAGCGGGAGGGCCTCAGGAGAGACCCAGTACTTC.

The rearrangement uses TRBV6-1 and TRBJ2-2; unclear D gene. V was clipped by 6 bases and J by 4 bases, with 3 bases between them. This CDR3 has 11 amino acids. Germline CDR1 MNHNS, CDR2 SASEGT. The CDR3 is CASRGTGELFF. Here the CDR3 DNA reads TGTGCCAGCAGGGGCACCGGGGAGCTGTTTTTT.

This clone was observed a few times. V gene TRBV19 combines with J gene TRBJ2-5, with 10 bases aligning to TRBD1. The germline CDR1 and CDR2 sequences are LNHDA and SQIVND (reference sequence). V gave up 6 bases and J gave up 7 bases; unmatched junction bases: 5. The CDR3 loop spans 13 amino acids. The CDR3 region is CASRKDRGGTQYF. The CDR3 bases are TGTGCCAGTAGAAAGGACAGGGGGGGGACCCAGTACTTC. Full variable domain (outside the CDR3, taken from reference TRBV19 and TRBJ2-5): DGGITQSPKYLFRKEGQNVTLSCEQNLNHDAMYWYRQDPGQGLRLIYYSQIVNDFQKGDIAEGYSVSREKKESFPLTVTSAQKNPTAFYLCASRKDRGGTQYFGPGTRLLVL.

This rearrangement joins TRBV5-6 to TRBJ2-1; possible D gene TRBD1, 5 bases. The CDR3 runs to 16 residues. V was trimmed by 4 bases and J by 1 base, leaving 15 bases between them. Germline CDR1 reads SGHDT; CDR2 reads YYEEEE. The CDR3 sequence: CASSRPGLRSYNEQFF. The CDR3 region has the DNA TGTGCCAGCAGCCGCCCAGGGCTTAGGTCCTACAATGAGCAGTTCTTC.

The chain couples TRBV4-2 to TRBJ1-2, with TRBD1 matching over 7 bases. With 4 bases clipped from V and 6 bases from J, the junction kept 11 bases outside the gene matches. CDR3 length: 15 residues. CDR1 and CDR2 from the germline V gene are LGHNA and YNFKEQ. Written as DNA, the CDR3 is TGTGCCAGCAGCCCGAGCGCCGGGACAGTGGATGGCTACACCTTC. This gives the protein CASSPSAGTVDGYTF.

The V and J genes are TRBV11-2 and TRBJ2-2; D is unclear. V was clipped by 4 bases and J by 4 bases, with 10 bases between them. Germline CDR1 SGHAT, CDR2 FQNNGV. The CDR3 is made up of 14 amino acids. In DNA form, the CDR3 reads TGTGCCAGCAGCTCCGCCGCAGGCACCGGGGAGCTGTTTTTT. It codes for CASSSAAGTGELFF. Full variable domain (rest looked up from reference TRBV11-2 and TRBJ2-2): EAGVAQSPRYKIIEKRQSVAFWCNPISGHATLYWYQQILGQGPKLLIQFQNNGVVDDSQLPKDRFSAERLKGVDSTLKIQPAKLEDSAVYLCASSSAAGTGELFFGEGSRLTVL.

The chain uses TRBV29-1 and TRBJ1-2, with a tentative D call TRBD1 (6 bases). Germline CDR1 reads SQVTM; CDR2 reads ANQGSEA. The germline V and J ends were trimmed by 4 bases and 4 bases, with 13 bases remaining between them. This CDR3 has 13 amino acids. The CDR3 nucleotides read TGCAGCGTTGCTGGACAGACCCTCTATGGCTACACCTTC. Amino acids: CSVAGQTLYGYTF.

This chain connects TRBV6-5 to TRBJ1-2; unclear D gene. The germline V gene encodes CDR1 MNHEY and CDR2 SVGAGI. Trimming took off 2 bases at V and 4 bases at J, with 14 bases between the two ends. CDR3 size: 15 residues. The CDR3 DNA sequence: TGTGCCAGCAGTTACACGGGTCCCGAGGGCTATGGCTACACCTTC. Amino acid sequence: CASSYTGPEGYGYTF.

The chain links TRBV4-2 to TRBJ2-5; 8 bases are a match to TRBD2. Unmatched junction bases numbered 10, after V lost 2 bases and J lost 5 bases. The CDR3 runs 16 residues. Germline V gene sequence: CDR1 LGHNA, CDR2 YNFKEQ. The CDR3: CASSQSGTSRLETQYF. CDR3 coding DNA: TGTGCCAGCAGCCAATCCGGGACTAGTCGTTTGGAGACCCAGTACTTC.

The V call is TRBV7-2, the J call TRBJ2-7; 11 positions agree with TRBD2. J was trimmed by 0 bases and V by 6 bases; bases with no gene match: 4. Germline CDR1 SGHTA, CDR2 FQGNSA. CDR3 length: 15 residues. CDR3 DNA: TGTGCCAGCAGACGCACTAGCGGGAGCTCCTACGAGCAGTACTTC. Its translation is CASRRTSGSSYEQYF.

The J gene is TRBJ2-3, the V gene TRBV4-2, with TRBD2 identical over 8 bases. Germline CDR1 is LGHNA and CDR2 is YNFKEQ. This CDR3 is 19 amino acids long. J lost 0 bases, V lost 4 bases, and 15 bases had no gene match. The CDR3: CASSRRPGMASGSTDTQYF. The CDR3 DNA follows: TGTGCCAGCAGCCGCCGTCCGGGGATGGCTAGCGGGAGCACAGATACGCAGTATTTT.

The DNA for the CDR3 is TGTGCCAGCAGCCTAACGGGGGTTAATGAAAAACTGTTTTTT. This encodes CASSLTGVNEKLFF. The V gene is TRBV9, the J gene TRBJ1-4; tentative D call: TRBD1 (5 bases). The CDR3 extends over 14 amino acids. Per germline, CDR1 SGDLS and CDR2 YYNGEE. V dropped 4 bases and J dropped 4 bases, with 11 bases sitting between them. The variable domain in full, with the rest retrieved from reference TRBV9 and TRBJ1-4, is DSGVTQTPKHLITATGQRVTLRCSPRSGDLSVYWYQQSLDQGLQFLIQYYNGEERAKGNILERFSAQQFPDLHSELNLSSLELGDSALYFCASSLTGVNEKLFFGSGTQLSVL.

The CDR3 DNA follows: TGTGCCTGGAGTGTAGTATCCAAAGGGGACTATGGCTACACCTTC. Residues: CAWSVVSKGDYGYTF. The chain links TRBV30 to TRBJ1-2, with D possibly TRBD1 on 5 matching bases. Trimming shortened V by 0 bases and J by 3 bases, and 14 bases separated the two germline ends. Germline CDR1 GTSNPN, CDR2 SVGIG (reference sequence). This CDR3 has 15 residues.

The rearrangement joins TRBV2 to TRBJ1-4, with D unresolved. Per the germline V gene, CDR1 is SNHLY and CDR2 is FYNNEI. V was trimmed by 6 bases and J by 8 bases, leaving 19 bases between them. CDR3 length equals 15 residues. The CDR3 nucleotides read TGTGCCAGCAGGGACCAGGTCCCCCCAGGAGAAAAACTGTTTTTT. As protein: CASRDQVPPGEKLFF.

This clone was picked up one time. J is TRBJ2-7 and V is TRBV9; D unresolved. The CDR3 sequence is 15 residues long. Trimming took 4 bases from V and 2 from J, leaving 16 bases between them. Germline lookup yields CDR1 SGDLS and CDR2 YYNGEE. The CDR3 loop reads CASSPTVVFTYEQYF. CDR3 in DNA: TGTGCCAGCAGCCCAACGGTGGTTTTCACCTACGAGCAGTACTTC.

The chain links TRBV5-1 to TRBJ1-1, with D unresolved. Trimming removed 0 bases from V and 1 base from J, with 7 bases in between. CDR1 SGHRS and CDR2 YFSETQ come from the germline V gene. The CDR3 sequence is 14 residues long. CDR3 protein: CASSLELQNTEAFF. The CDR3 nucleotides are TGCGCCAGCAGCTTGGAACTCCAGAACACTGAAGCTTTCTTT.

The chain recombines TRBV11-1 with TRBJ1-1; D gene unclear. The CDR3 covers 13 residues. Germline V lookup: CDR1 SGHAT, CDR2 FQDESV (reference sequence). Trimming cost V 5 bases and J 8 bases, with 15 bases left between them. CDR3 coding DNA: TGTGCCAGCAGCCCAAGGGTCGACGCGGAAGCTTTCTTT. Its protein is CASSPRVDAEAFF.